This T cell receptor beta chain was sequenced in a study of regulatory T cells (dated by TCRdb to 2016 to 2018). As for the study more broadly: The study compared T-cell receptor beta repertoires of sorted regulatory, conventional CD4+ and CD8+ T cells between CD3G-deficient patients and healthy controls.

Based on the germline V gene, the CDR1 and CDR2 sequences are MGHDK and SYGVNS. Between the V and J ends, shortened by 0 bases and 4 bases respectively, the junction contains 3 bases. The CDR3 goes from the cysteine to the phenylalanine over 12 residues. CDR3 DNA only is kept here, 36 bases in frame from base 1. The multiplex PCR used 52 forward TRBV primers and 13 reverse TRBJ primers, with assay-based and computational corrections for amplification bias. Within the immunoSEQ assay, multiplex PCR amplified rearranged TRB loci from genomic DNA. An Illumina HiSeq platform was used to sequence the TRB amplicons. The authors' pipeline ran thus. Raw sequences were error-filtered and aligned to reference gene sequences by custom algorithms, then analyzed with the immunoSEQ online tools. Frequencies of productive and nonproductive TRB rearrangements were evaluated among both unique and total sequences. Assessment of potential self-reactivity relied on the hydrophobicity of positions 6 and 7 in the TRB CDR3, along with their amino acid composition. Groups were compared by t tests, Mann-Whitney tests or two-way ANOVA performed in Prism software. This immuneACCESS table, as held by TCRdb, lists in-frame sequences with V and J called but not all clones. Of the missing ones, under half trace to an unresolved V gene in checked studies; the others have no known cause. That table is the source of V, J and clone size, and D and trimming were worked out from the DNA. This sample is represented by some 29,000 clones; less than 95% of them were singletons. Approximately 1.5% of the sample is in the top ten clones.

Evidence of autoimmunity was found in all CD3G-deficient patients, and more severe autoimmunity was observed in two of the patients. Patients were tested at ages ranging from 2 to 39 years, and reduced naive and increased memory CD4+ and CD8+ T-cell proportions were found in the patients. CD4+ cells were FACS-sorted into CD25-high CD127-low regulatory T cells and CD25-low CD127-high conventional CD4+ T cells. The patient group comprised about 6 individuals with CD3G deficiency. Patient samples and clinical data came from an international physician network spanning the United States, Europe and Asia. Peripheral blood mononuclear cells were isolated by Ficoll density separation. Points on this clone: The specificity of this receptor is unknown. The input lacks base qualities; no much larger clone sits a single base away.

Study-wide findings and limitations: Patient repertoires showed restricted unique TRB V-J pairs and skewed V and J gene usage, most marked in regulatory T cells. Conventional CD4+ T cells from CD3G-deficient patients were enriched for hydrophobic residues at CDR3 positions 6 and 7, suggesting more self-reactive specificities.

The rearranged segments are TRBV25-1 and TRBJ1-2, with no D gene named confidently. Material: conventional CD4+ T cells sorted from blood. This clonotype originated in a person aged 18 to 35 with CD3G deficiency. The CDR3: CASSEYGYGYTF. In nucleotide form, the sequence is TGTGCCAGCAGTGAATATGGCTATGGCTACACCTTC.